These 14 T cell receptor beta chains came from one sample sequenced in a study of blood T cell repertoires in COVID-19 (dated by TCRdb to 2020 to 2022). Preparation of the library involved the immunoSEQ multiplex PCR assay. TCRdb carries this immuneACCESS record with in-frame sequences only. Its versions omit some clonotypes, under half of them owing to an unresolved V gene in the studies checked, with the rest unexplained. The sample table shows 350,000 to 450,000 clones, and roughly 86% are seen once. Roughly 2% of the sample is held by the ten biggest clonotypes. Sequencing used peripheral blood. Receptors originate from a woman aged 60-75 years with COVID-19, enrolled during active disease.

This clone was observed a single time. The V gene is TRBV7-6, the J gene TRBJ2-3; 7 nucleotides line up with TRBD2. V was clipped by 5 bases and J by 0 bases; unmatched bases: 8. Germline CDR1 and CDR2: SGHVS and FNYEAQ. This CDR3 has 16 amino acids. The CDR3 bases are TGTGCCAGCAGCCCTCAGCGAGCGGGGAGCACAGATACGCAGTATTTT. The encoded protein is CASSPQRAGSTDTQYF. The full variable domain, with the rest looked up from reference TRBV7-6 and TRBJ2-3, is GAGVSQSPRYKVTKRGQDVALRCDPISGHVSLYWYRQALGQGPEFLTYFNYEAQQDKSGLPNDRFSAERPEGSISTLTIQRTEQRDSAMYRCASSPQRAGSTDTQYFGPGTRLTVL.

A note on this clone: A read error may produce the germline difference seen at one junction end. The chain uses TRBV29-1 and TRBJ1-2; 11 bases are shared with TRBD1. The CDR3 length is 11 residues. Germline values: CDR1 SQVTM, CDR2 ANQGSEA. CDR3 in amino acids: CAGQGGYGYTF. CDR3 in DNA: TGTGCGGGACAGGGGGGCTATGGCTACACCTTC.

V is TRBV7-3 and J is TRBJ2-3; 7 nucleotides match TRBD2. Germline loops: CDR1 SGHTA, CDR2 FQGTGA. V lost 5 bases to trimming and J lost 1 base; unmatched junction nucleotides: 9. The CDR3 runs 16 residues. CDR3 sequence (DNA): TGTGCCAGCAGCACCGGTGCCCGGGGGGGCACAGATACGCAGTATTTT. Its translation is CASSTGARGGTDTQYF.

The rearrangement links TRBV5-4 to TRBJ2-2; D is perhaps TRBD1 (5 bases). V gave up 0 bases and J gave up 9 bases, with 12 bases separating them. The CDR3 runs to 14 residues. Looked up from germline, CDR1 is SGHNT and CDR2 is YYREEE (reference sequence). The CDR3 sequence is CASSLGQGTRELFF. As DNA, the CDR3 is TGTGCCAGCAGCTTGGGTCAGGGTACCCGGGAGCTGTTTTTT.

This clone occurred once. V gene TRBV5-1 combines with J gene TRBJ1-3; D unclear. Germline lookup yields CDR1 SGHRS and CDR2 YFSETQ. The CDR3 sequence is 15 residues long. V was cut by 0 bases and J by 0 bases, with 7 bases left in between. In DNA form, the CDR3 reads TGCGCCAGCAGCTTGGGGTCGAGCTCTGGAAACACCATATATTTT. Translating it yields CASSLGSSSGNTIYF. Full variable domain (rest looked up from reference TRBV5-1 and TRBJ1-3): KAGVTQTPRYLIKTRGQQVTLSCSPISGHRSVSWYQQTPGQGLQFLFEYFSETQRNKGNFPGRFSGRQFSNSRSEMNVSTLELGDSALYLCASSLGSSSGNTIYFGEGSWLTVV.

This clone appeared once. V is TRBV5-5 and J is TRBJ1-2, with 7 bases matching TRBD1. Looked up from germline, CDR1 is SGHKS and CDR2 is YYEKEE (reference sequence). Trimming at V came to 2 bases and at J to 4 bases, leaving 8 bases not matched to a gene. There are 15 residues in the CDR3. In DNA, the CDR3 is TGTGCCAGCAGCTTCCGGGACAGAGAGACCTATGGCTACACCTTC. This encodes CASSFRDRETYGYTF.

The chain uses TRBV6-5 and TRBJ1-6, with a weak D call TRBD1 (5 bases). V lost 5 bases and J 14 bases, leaving 19 bases between the germline ends. CDR3 length equals 14 residues. Germline loops: CDR1 MNHEY, CDR2 SVGAGI. The CDR3 DNA reads TGTGCCAGCAGTCCGCCGACAGTCCCGAGGACCCTCCACTTT. Residues: CASSPPTVPRTLHF.

The rearrangement uses TRBV11-2 and TRBJ2-1; D may be TRBD2 (5 bases). Trimming took off 6 bases at V and 8 bases at J, with 14 bases between the two ends. From germline, CDR1 is SGHAT and CDR2 FQNNGV. The CDR3 runs 13 residues. The CDR3 is CASSKRGSYEQFF. The DNA of the CDR3 is TGTGCCAGCAGTAAACGGGGTTCATATGAGCAGTTCTTC. The full variable domain, with the rest looked up from reference TRBV11-2 and TRBJ2-1, is EAGVAQSPRYKIIEKRQSVAFWCNPISGHATLYWYQQILGQGPKLLIQFQNNGVVDDSQLPKDRFSAERLKGVDSTLKIQPAKLEDSAVYLCASSKRGSYEQFFGPGTRLTVL.

The chain couples TRBV19 to TRBJ2-7, with 7 bases matching TRBD1. V lost 6 bases and J lost 0; bases outside the gene matches: 5. Germline V gene sequence: CDR1 LNHDA, CDR2 SQIVND (reference sequence). The length of the CDR3 is 14 residues. CDR3 protein: CASRVTGSSYEQYF. The CDR3 nucleotides read TGTGCCAGTAGAGTGACAGGGAGCTCCTACGAGCAGTACTTC.

The chain couples TRBV5-1 to TRBJ1-1; 7 bases match TRBD1. The CDR3 has 14 amino acids. The V gene's germline CDR1 is SGHRS and CDR2 YFSETQ. Germline trimming cut 4 bases from V and 2 bases from J; bases unmatched to any gene: 5. The CDR3 loop is CASSPGQTNTEAFF. The CDR3 nucleotides are TGCGCCAGCAGCCCGGGACAGACCAACACTGAAGCTTTCTTT.

The V call is TRBV30, the J call TRBJ1-1, with a weak D call TRBD1 (6 bases). V was shortened by 7 bases and J by 4 bases, with 16 bases between the two germline ends. There are 13 residues in the CDR3. Germline V lookup: CDR1 GTSNPN, CDR2 SVGIG (reference sequence). The CDR3 DNA follows: TGTGCCTTGACAGGAGTGGGGCGCACTGAAGCTTTCTTT. This translates into CALTGVGRTEAFF.

The rearrangement links TRBV11-3 to TRBJ2-1; D perhaps matches TRBD1 (6 bases). This CDR3 spans 13 amino acids. Trimming pared 5 bases from V and 7 bases from J, leaving 12 bases between. Germline V gene lookup returns CDR1 SGHNT and CDR2 YENEEA. Here the CDR3 reads CASSNTGMNEQFF. The CDR3 nucleotides read TGTGCCAGCAGCAATACAGGGATGAATGAGCAGTTCTTC.

This chain connects TRBV18 to TRBJ2-5; the match to TRBD1 covers 7 bases. V gave up 3 bases and J gave up 4 bases; unmatched junction bases: 8. The length of the CDR3 is 15 residues. Germline CDR1 is KGHSH and CDR2 is LQKENI. The CDR3 DNA is TGTGCCAGCTCACCCCTGCCGACAGGGAGAGAGACCCAGTACTTC. Its translation: CASSPLPTGRETQYF.

The chain joins TRBV15 to TRBJ2-2, with a tentative D call TRBD1 (8 bases). The V gene lost 3 bases and the J gene lost 4 bases, with 15 bases spanning the gap. Germline V gene data show CDR1 as LNHNV and CDR2 as YYDKDF (reference sequence). The CDR3 runs to 16 residues. DNA of the CDR3: TGTGCCACCAGCAGGGGGGGGACAGGACGCACCGGGGAGCTGTTTTTT. Amino acid sequence: CATSRGGTGRTGELFF.